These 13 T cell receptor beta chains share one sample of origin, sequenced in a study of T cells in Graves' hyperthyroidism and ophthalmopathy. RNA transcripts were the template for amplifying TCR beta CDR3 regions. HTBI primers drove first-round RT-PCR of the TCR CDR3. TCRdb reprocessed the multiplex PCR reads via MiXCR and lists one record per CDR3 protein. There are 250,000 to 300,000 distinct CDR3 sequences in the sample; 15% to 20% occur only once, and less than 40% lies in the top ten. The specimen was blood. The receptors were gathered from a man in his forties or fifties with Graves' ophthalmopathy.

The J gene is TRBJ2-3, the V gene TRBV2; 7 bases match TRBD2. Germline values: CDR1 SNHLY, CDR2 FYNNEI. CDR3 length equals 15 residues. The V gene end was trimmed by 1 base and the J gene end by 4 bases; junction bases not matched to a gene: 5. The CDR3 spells CASSEGGRGADTQYF. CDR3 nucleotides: TGTGCCAGCAGTGAAGGAGGCCGGGGGGCAGATACGCAGTATTTT.

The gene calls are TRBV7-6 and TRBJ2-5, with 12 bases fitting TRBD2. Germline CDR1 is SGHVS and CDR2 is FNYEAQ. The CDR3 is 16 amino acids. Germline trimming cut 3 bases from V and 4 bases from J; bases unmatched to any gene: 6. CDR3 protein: CASSFGSSGRAETQYF. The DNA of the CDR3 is TGTGCCAGCAGCTTTGGATCTAGCGGGAGGGCAGAGACCCAGTACTTC. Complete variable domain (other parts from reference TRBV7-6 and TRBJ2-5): GAGVSQSPRYKVTKRGQDVALRCDPISGHVSLYWYRQALGQGPEFLTYFNYEAQQDKSGLPNDRFSAERPEGSISTLTIQRTEQRDSAMYRCASSFGSSGRAETQYFGPGTRLLVL.

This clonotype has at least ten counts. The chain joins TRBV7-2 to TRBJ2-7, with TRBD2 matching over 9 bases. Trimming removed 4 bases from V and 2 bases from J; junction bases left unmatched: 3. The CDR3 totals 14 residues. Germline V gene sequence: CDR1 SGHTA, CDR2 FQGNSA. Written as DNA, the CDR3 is TGTGCCAGCAGCTCACTAGCGGGCCCCTACGAGCAGTACTTC. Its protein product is CASSSLAGPYEQYF.

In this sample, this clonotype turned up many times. As DNA, the CDR3 is TGTGCCAGCAGCACCGCCGCGGGGTACAATGAGCAGTTCTTC. It codes for CASSTAAGYNEQFF. This chain connects TRBV11-3 to TRBJ2-1; possible D gene TRBD2, 6 bases. Germline values: CDR1 SGHNT, CDR2 YENEEA. The ends were cut back, 5 bases at V and 4 bases at J, with 12 bases in the middle. The CDR3 is 14 residues long.

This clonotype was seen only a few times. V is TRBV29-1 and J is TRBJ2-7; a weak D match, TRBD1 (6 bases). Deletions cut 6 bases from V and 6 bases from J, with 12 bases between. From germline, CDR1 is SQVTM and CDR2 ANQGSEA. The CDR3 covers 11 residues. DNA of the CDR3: TGCAGCGTCCTACAGGGTAGCGAGCAGTACTTC. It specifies CSVLQGSEQYF.

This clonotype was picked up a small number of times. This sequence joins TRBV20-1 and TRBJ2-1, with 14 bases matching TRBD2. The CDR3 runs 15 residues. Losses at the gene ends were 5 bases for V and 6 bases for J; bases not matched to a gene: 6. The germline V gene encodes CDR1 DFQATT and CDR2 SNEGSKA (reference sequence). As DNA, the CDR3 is TGCAGTGCTCCTCAGGGGACTAGCGGGAGCAATGAGCAGTTCTTC. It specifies CSAPQGTSGSNEQFF.

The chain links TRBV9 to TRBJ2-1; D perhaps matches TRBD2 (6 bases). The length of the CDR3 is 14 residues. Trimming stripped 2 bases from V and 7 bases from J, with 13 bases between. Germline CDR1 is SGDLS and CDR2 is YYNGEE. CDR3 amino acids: CASSVEGDSNEQFF. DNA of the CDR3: TGTGCCAGCAGCGTGGAGGGAGATAGTAATGAGCAGTTCTTC.

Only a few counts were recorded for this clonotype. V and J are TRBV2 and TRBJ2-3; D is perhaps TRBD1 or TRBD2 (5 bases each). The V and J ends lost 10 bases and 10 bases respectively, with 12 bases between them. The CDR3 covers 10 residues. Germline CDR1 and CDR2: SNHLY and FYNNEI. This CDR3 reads CAKRRGAQYF. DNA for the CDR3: TGTGCCAAGCGGCGAGGGGCGCAGTATTTT.

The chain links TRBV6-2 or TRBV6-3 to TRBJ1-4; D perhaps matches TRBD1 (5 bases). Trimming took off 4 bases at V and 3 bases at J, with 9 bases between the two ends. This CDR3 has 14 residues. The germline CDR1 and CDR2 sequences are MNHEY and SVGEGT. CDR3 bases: TGTGCCAGCAGTTCGACAGTGGCTAATGAAAAACTGTTTTTT. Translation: CASSSTVANEKLFF.

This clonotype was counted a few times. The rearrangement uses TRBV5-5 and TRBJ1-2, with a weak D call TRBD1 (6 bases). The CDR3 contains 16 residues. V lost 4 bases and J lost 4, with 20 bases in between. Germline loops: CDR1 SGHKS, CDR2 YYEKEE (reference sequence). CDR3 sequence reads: CASSQRGKQGGYGYTF. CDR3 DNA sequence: TGTGCCAGCAGCCAGCGGGGGAAACAGGGCGGCTATGGCTACACCTTC.

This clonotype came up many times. CDR3 bases: TGTGCCAGCAGTTTAGGTGGCCATGAGCAGTTCTTC. It encodes CASSLGGHEQFF. The chain has TRBV12-3 or TRBV12-4 and TRBJ2-1; D is uncertain. Trimming removed 1 base from V and 8 bases from J, with 6 bases in between. CDR3 length: 12 residues.

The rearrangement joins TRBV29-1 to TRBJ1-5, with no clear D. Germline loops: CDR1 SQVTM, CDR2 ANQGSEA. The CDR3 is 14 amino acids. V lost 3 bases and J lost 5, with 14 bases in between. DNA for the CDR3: TGCAGCGTTGATTTCTTGACACCAGATCAGCCCCAGCATTTT. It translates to CSVDFLTPDQPQHF.

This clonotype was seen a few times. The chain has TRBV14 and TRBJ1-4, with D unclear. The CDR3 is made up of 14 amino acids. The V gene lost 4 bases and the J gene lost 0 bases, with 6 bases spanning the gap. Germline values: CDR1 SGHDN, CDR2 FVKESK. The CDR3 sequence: CASSRDATNEKLFF. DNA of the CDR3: TGTGCCAGCAGCCGAGATGCAACTAATGAAAAACTGTTTTTT.